This passage covers 20 T cell receptor beta chains from one sample sequenced in a study of OX40 agonist ivuxolimab in advanced cancers. TCRdb's table, derived via immunoSEQ multiplex PCR, lists solely in-frame clones and lacks some. The sample includes about 85,000 clones, roughly 84% of them seen just once. Specimen: CD4+ or CD8+ T cells sorted from blood, collected in a trial of the OX40 agonist ivuxolimab. These receptors were taken from an adult with an advanced solid tumor such as melanoma, head and neck, liver or kidney cancer.

This chain connects TRBV7-8 to TRBJ2-3; D possibly uses TRBD1 or TRBD2 (6 bases each). Trimming shortened V by 1 base and J by 2 bases, and 10 bases separated the two germline ends. Germline loops: CDR1 SGHVS, CDR2 FQNEAQ. The CDR3 loop spans 15 amino acids. The CDR3 DNA follows: TGTGCCAGCAGCTTAGTCGGGGGCCACACAGATACGCAGTATTTT. Translated: CASSLVGGHTDTQYF.

The chain links TRBV6-5 to TRBJ2-1, with D perhaps TRBD1 (6 bases). CDR3 length: 13 amino acids. V lost 0 bases and J lost 13, with 13 bases in between. Germline lookup yields CDR1 MNHEY and CDR2 SVGAGI. CDR3 amino acids: CASSYSAYRVQFF. In DNA, the CDR3 is TGTGCCAGCAGTTACTCCGCCTACAGGGTTCAGTTCTTC.

The CDR3 DNA reads as TGCGCCAGCAGTCAGCGGGAGGGCACCGGGGAGCTGTTTTTT. This encodes CASSQREGTGELFF. V usage is TRBV4-3 and J usage is TRBJ2-2; 10 nucleotides line up with TRBD2. The germline gives CDR1 LGHNA, CDR2 YSLEER. V trimming: 6 bases; J trimming: 4 bases; junction bases outside the gene matches: 2. CDR3 length: 14 residues.

This chain joins TRBV5-6 and TRBJ2-7, with 7 bases that match TRBD2. The J segment lost 7 bases and the V segment lost 4 bases, leaving 11 bases of the junction unmatched. Per germline, CDR1 SGHDT and CDR2 YYEEEE. The CDR3 is 14 amino acids. In DNA form, the CDR3 reads TGTGCCAGCAGCCGCTTGGGAGGGATCGGGGAGCAGTACGTC. It yields the protein CASSRLGGIGEQYV.

The rearrangement uses TRBV5-1 and TRBJ1-1; 9 positions agree with TRBD1. This CDR3 spans 14 amino acids. V trimming: 7 bases; J trimming: 2 bases; junction bases outside the gene matches: 6. CDR1 and CDR2 from the germline V gene are SGHRS and YFSETQ. The CDR3 DNA follows: TGCGCCAGCGCTATGGGACAGGGTAACACTGAAGCTTTCTTT. It encodes CASAMGQGNTEAFF.

The V and J genes are TRBV6-6 and TRBJ1-5, with D hard to call. Looked up from germline, CDR1 is MNHNY and CDR2 is SVGAGI (reference sequence). V was shortened by 4 bases and J by 5 bases, with 9 bases between the two germline ends. CDR3 length: 13 amino acids. In DNA form, the CDR3 reads TGTGCCAGCAGTTCCTCGGGTGATCAGCCCCAGCATTTT. Protein product: CASSSSGDQPQHF.

The chain is built from TRBV14 and TRBJ2-3; D is possibly TRBD2 (5 bases). CDR1 and CDR2 from the germline V gene are SGHDN and FVKESK. V was clipped by 0 bases and J by 8 bases, with 12 bases between them. The CDR3 totals 14 residues. The CDR3: CASSQDKLAGTQYF. The DNA of the CDR3 is TGTGCCAGCAGCCAAGATAAGCTAGCCGGTACGCAGTATTTT.

V usage is TRBV30 and J usage is TRBJ2-1; 9 nucleotides align to TRBD1. The trim removed 3 bases at V and 7 bases at J, leaving 10 bases unmatched. The germline CDR1 and CDR2 sequences are GTSNPN and SVGIG (reference sequence). This CDR3 is built from 15 residues. CDR3 DNA sequence: TGTGCCTGGAGGTCATACAGGGGGCCTGGGAATGAGCAGTTCTTC. Its protein product is CAWRSYRGPGNEQFF.

The chain is built from TRBV5-1 and TRBJ2-2; no clear D gene. V lost 5 bases and J lost 1, with 9 bases in between. This CDR3 is 14 amino acids long. Germline-derived CDR1 and CDR2 are SGHRS and YFSETQ. In DNA form, the CDR3 reads TGCGCCAGCAGACCTAGGGTGAACACCGGGGAGCTGTTTTTT. Translated: CASRPRVNTGELFF.

The chain couples TRBV6-5 to TRBJ1-1; 8 bases are shared with TRBD1. The CDR3 runs to 14 residues. CDR1 is MNHEY, CDR2 SVGAGI, per germline. Unmatched junction bases numbered 7, after V lost 6 bases and J lost 4 bases. Here the CDR3 reads CASRPTGGVTEAFF. The CDR3 DNA sequence: TGTGCCAGCAGGCCTACAGGGGGAGTCACTGAAGCTTTCTTT.

J is TRBJ1-3 and V is TRBV5-5, with D unresolved. This CDR3 is 15 amino acids long. Germline V lookup: CDR1 SGHKS, CDR2 YYEKEE (reference sequence). V was cut by 0 bases and J by 0 bases, with 7 bases left in between. CDR3 amino acids: CASSLAVTSGNTIYF. As DNA, the CDR3 is TGTGCCAGCAGCTTGGCGGTGACCTCTGGAAACACCATATATTTT.

The V call is TRBV2, the J call TRBJ2-7; D is possibly TRBD2 (5 bases). The CDR3 runs to 11 residues. Germline CDR1 is SNHLY and CDR2 is FYNNEI. Between the trimmed V and J ends, which lost 7 bases and 2 bases, there was a span of 6 bases. The DNA for the CDR3 is TGTGCCAGCACCGGGGCCTACGAGCAGTACTTC. Amino acids: CASTGAYEQYF.

The rearrangement joins TRBV7-9 to TRBJ2-2; tentatively, D is TRBD1 or TRBD2 (6 bases each). This CDR3 spans 15 amino acids. CDR1 is SEHNR, CDR2 FQNEAQ, per germline (reference sequence). V was cut by 5 bases and J by 5 bases, with 15 bases left in between. The CDR3 DNA reads as TGTGCCAGCAGCCGACGACTAGACAGGACCGGGGAGCTGTTTTTT. Translating gives CASSRRLDRTGELFF.

This clone was detected only once. The chain uses TRBV28 and TRBJ2-3; 8 bases match TRBD1. Germline CDR1 is MDHEN and CDR2 is SYDVKM. This CDR3 is built from 16 residues. The junction had 13 bases not matched to a gene; V was cut back by 6 bases and J by 5 bases. CDR3 DNA sequence: TGTGCCAGCAGCAGTATTCAGGGGGCGCATGGAGATACGCAGTATTTT. Its protein is CASSSIQGAHGDTQYF.

The chain has TRBV5-1 and TRBJ2-2; D is unclear. Trimming pared 0 bases from V and 1 base from J, leaving 7 bases between. Germline CDR1 and CDR2: SGHRS and YFSETQ. The CDR3 runs 15 residues. For the CDR3, the DNA is TGCGCCAGCAGCTTGGTGGCTAAGAACACCGGGGAGCTGTTTTTT. Amino acids: CASSLVAKNTGELFF.

The CDR3 protein is CASSAPGPKYF. As DNA, the CDR3 is TGCGCCAGCAGCGCTCCGGGCCCCAAATACTTC. The chain links TRBV5-1 to TRBJ2-7; unclear D gene. Trimming removed 4 bases at V and 13 bases at J, with 15 bases between. The CDR3 runs to 11 residues. Per the germline V gene, CDR1 is SGHRS and CDR2 is YFSETQ. Variable domain in full (rest from reference TRBV5-1 and TRBJ2-7): KAGVTQTPRYLIKTRGQQVTLSCSPISGHRSVSWYQQTPGQGLQFLFEYFSETQRNKGNFPGRFSGRQFSNSRSEMNVSTLELGDSALYLCASSAPGPKYFGPGTRLTVT.

The gene calls are TRBV28 and TRBJ2-3; TRBD2 matches at 11 bases. Looked up from germline, CDR1 is MDHEN and CDR2 is SYDVKM. The CDR3 runs 14 residues. V lost 9 bases, J lost 3 bases, and 5 bases stayed unmatched. This CDR3 reads CASTGLAETDTQYF. CDR3 sequence (DNA): TGTGCCAGTACGGGACTAGCGGAAACAGATACGCAGTATTTT.

This chain connects TRBV2 to TRBJ1-3; a possible D gene is TRBD1 (5 bases). Trimming stripped 2 bases from V and 2 bases from J, with 10 bases between. This CDR3 spans 15 amino acids. The germline gives CDR1 SNHLY, CDR2 FYNNEI. CDR3 sequence reads: CASSESGGAGNTIYF. The CDR3 DNA is TGTGCCAGCAGTGAATCGGGGGGGGCTGGAAACACCATATATTTT.

Only a few counts were recorded for this clone. The V and J genes are TRBV7-8 and TRBJ2-7; 7 nucleotides line up with TRBD2. Germline V gene data show CDR1 as SGHVS and CDR2 as FQNEAQ. The CDR3 extends over 15 amino acids. V lost 0 bases and J lost 2; bases outside the gene matches: 4. The CDR3 DNA is TGTGCCAGCAGCTTAGCTCTAGCGGCGACCTACGAGCAGTACGTC. It is translated as CASSLALAATYEQYV.

This clone was seen just once. The CDR3 DNA reads TGTGCCAGCAGCCCACAGGGGGCGATGGGGGGTGAAGCTTTCTTT. Protein product: CASSPQGAMGGEAFF. The chain carries TRBV7-8 and TRBJ1-1, with 9 bases aligning to TRBD1. The germline V gene has CDR1 SGHVS and CDR2 FQNEAQ. The CDR3 sequence is 15 residues long. Unmatched junction bases numbered 11, after V lost 5 bases and J lost 7 bases.